The clone carrying this T cell receptor beta chain was counted a single time. Its antigen remains unidentified. V was pared by 0 bases and J by 7 bases, with 15 bases between. The CDR3 runs 15 residues. Germline lookup yields CDR1 LNHNV and CDR2 YYDKDF (reference sequence). Original processing notes: Out-of-frame sequences were removed, leaving about 2,300,000 distinct TCRbeta sequences. The assay was immunoSEQ multiplex PCR, and TCRdb's table has in-frame clones only and misses some. That table is the source of V, J and clone size, and D and trimming were worked out from the DNA. The sample lists 55,000 to 75,000 clones; 75% to 90% were seen once. These data originate in a study of memory CD4+ T cells and cytomegalovirus serostatus. The sort gate was single viable CD3+CD4+CD8-CD45RO+ cells for memory CD4+ T cells. General study results and limits: The CMV-associated TCR signature appears largely within the CD4+ memory repertoire. About 40% of the roughly 160 known CMV-associated TCRbeta sequences appeared in CD4+ memory.

The clonotype comes from an adult in good health and CMV-seronegative. The rearrangement joins TRBV15 to TRBJ1-1; D remains ambiguous. The specimen sequenced was memory CD4+ T cells from blood. The CDR3 DNA reads as TGTGCCACCAGCAGAGATCAATTGGTGGGCAGTGAAGCTTTCTTT. This translates into CATSRDQLVGSEAFF. Supplemented by reference TRBV15 and TRBJ1-1, the full variable domain reads DAMVIQNPRYQVTQFGKPVTLSCSQTLNHNVMYWYQQKSSQAPKLLFHYYDKDFNNEADTPDNFQSRRPNTSFCFLDIRSPGLGDTAMYLCATSRDQLVGSEAFFGQGTRLTVV.